This is a list of T cell receptor beta chains from one sample in a study of blood T cell repertoires in COVID-19. The protocol was immunoSEQ multiplex PCR, while the TCRdb copy is restricted to in-frame clones and leaves out a portion. The sample contains fewer than 200,000 clones, about four fifths of which appear only once. The sample was peripheral blood. All receptors derive from a woman in her sixties with COVID-19, enrolled during active disease. Both conserved end residues are part of each CDR3. D genes are given only for firm matches. Not every row has a clone size; where given, it reads once, few, many or a size class.

J gene,clone size,D gene,V gene,CDR3 DNA,CDR3 protein
TRBJ2-7,-,TRBD2,TRBV28,TGTGCCAGCAACCAAGCGGGAGGGCGGGAGGACGAGCAGTACTTC,CASNQAGGREDEQYF
TRBJ2-2,once,-,TRBV18,TGTGCCAGCTCACCACGGAAGGACAGTCATGCCCCCGGGGAGCTGTTTTTT,CASSPRKDSHAPGELFF
TRBJ1-5,-,-,TRBV28,TGTGCCAGCAGTTTCCAGGGAAGCAATCAGCCCCAGCATTTT,CASSFQGSNQPQHF
TRBJ1-2,-,TRBD1,TRBV2,TGTGCCAGCACCGGGACAGGGCGCTATGGCTACACCTTC,CASTGTGRYGYTF
TRBJ2-1,once,TRBD1,TRBV28,TGTGCCAGCAGTCCAATCGGACAGGTTTACAATGAGCAGTTCTTC,CASSPIGQVYNEQFF
TRBJ2-1,-,TRBD2,TRBV9,TGTGCCAGCAGCGTTAGCGGGGGGGCCCCCTACAATGAGCAGTTCTTC,CASSVSGGAPYNEQFF
TRBJ1-4,-,TRBD1,TRBV4-2,TGTGCCAGCAGCGACAACCAGGGGGCCGGGAATGAAAAACTGTTTTTT,CASSDNQGAGNEKLFF
TRBJ2-1,-,-,TRBV14,TGTGCCAGCAGCCAAAAGCTCTCCTACAATGAGCAGTTCTTC,CASSQKLSYNEQFF
TRBJ2-1,-,-,TRBV11-3,TGTGCCAGCAGCTTACTCAGGGTCGGGGGTGAGCAGTTCTTC,CASSLLRVGGEQFF
TRBJ2-3,-,TRBD2,TRBV28,TGTGCCAGCAGTCCTCAGCGGGGGGCCTACACAGATACGCAGTATTTT,CASSPQRGAYTDTQYF
TRBJ2-2,-,TRBD2,TRBV6-5,TGTGCCAGCAGTTATGGACTAGCGGTGAACACCGGGGAGCTGTTTTTT,CASSYGLAVNTGELFF
TRBJ2-7,-,-,TRBV28,TGTGCCAGCAGTTTAAGGAGGGGGCAGACCTACGAGCAGTACTTC,CASSLRRGQTYEQYF
TRBJ2-2,-,-,TRBV11-2,TGTGCCACCTCTTCGACAGCGAACACCGGGGAGCTGTTTTTT,CATSSTANTGELFF
TRBJ1-1,-,-,TRBV27,TGTGCCAGCAGTATGCTAGGGGTCGGGAACACTGAAGCTTTCTTT,CASSMLGVGNTEAFF
TRBJ1-1,-,-,TRBV6-6,TGTGCCAGCAGTTCTGGACACCTGAACACTGAAGCTTTCTTT,CASSSGHLNTEAFF
TRBJ2-1,-,-,TRBV4-2,TGTGCCAGCAGCCAAGGGATTGCGACGACTAGTAGGAATGAGCAGTTCTTC,CASSQGIATTSRNEQFF
TRBJ2-3,-,-,TRBV4-1,TGCGCCAGCAGCCAGCATTCTCAAGGCGCGGGAGATACGCAGTATTTT,CASSQHSQGAGDTQYF
TRBJ2-5,-,TRBD1,TRBV27,TGTGCCAGCAGTGCCCGACAGGGGGTTTGGGAGACCCAGTACTTC,CASSARQGVWETQYF
TRBJ1-6,-,-,TRBV5-1,TGCGCCAGCAGCTCGTGGGGGAGGTCGGCGAATTCACCCCTCCACTTT,CASSSWGRSANSPLHF
TRBJ2-3,-,-,TRBV7-3,TGTGCCAGCAGCTTAATTGGTAGAGATACGCAGTATTTT,CASSLIGRDTQYF
TRBJ1-4,-,TRBD1,TRBV7-2,TGTGCCAGCGGCAGGGGGCGTAATGAAAAACTGTTTTTT,CASGRGRNEKLFF
TRBJ1-1,-,-,TRBV29-1,TGCAGCGTCCAAACGTCCGCGGGAGACACTGAAGCTTTCTTT,CSVQTSAGDTEAFF
TRBJ2-3,-,TRBD1,TRBV7-2,TGTGCCAGCAGCTTCGGGACAGGGCTTATCACAGATACGCAGTATTTT,CASSFGTGLITDTQYF
TRBJ1-2,-,-,TRBV2,TGTGCCAGCAGACTGACCGGGTATGGCTACACCTTC,CASRLTGYGYTF
TRBJ2-1,-,-,TRBV5-8,TGTGCCAGCAGCCGAGGTAGCGGCTCCTACAATGAGCAGTTCTTC,CASSRGSGSYNEQFF
TRBJ1-5,-,-,TRBV28,TGTGCCAGCAGCACTGCCCGCGCCCAGCATTTT,CASSTARAQHF
TRBJ2-2,-,-,TRBV3-1/TRBV3-2,TGTGCCAGCAGCCAAACCTCCACTACACCGAACACCGGGGAGCTGTTTTTT,CASSQTSTTPNTGELFF
TRBJ2-1,-,TRBD2,TRBV24-1,TGTGCCACCAGTGAGCTCGGGGGGGCGCGTTACAATGAGCAGTTCTTC,CATSELGGARYNEQFF
TRBJ2-3,-,TRBD2,TRBV9,TGTGCCAGCAGCCCCCAGGGCGGCGGGGGGGCGACAGATACGCAGTATTTT,CASSPQGGGGATDTQYF
TRBJ1-2,-,TRBD1,TRBV2,TGTGCCAGCAGGGAGGGACAGGACTATGGCTACACCTTC,CASREGQDYGYTF
TRBJ1-1,-,TRBD1,TRBV28,TGTGCCAGTGTTCAGGGGGCGAACACTGAAGCTTTCTTT,CASVQGANTEAFF
TRBJ2-1,-,-,TRBV29-1,TGCAGCGTTGCCCCCGGGAACAATGAGCAGTTCTTC,CSVAPGNNEQFF